The 17 T cell receptor beta chains below all came from one sample that was sequenced in a study of CD8 T cells in Susac syndrome. Reverse transcription of about 0.5 to 1 ug RNA used random hexamers. TCRdb re-called the immunoSEQ multiplex PCR reads with MiXCR, one entry per CDR3 protein. The top ten clones hold around 0.1% of a sample with roughly 200,000 distinct CDR3 sequences, 80% to 95% of them seen once. The material sequenced was CD4+ T cells from PBMCs. These receptors came from a human donor in good health.

The rearrangement links TRBV4-1 to TRBJ2-3; no firm D call. Trimming removed 0 bases at V and 6 bases at J, with 10 bases between. CDR1 is MGHRA, CDR2 YSYEKL, per germline. This CDR3 is 14 amino acids long. The CDR3 coding sequence is TGCGCCAGCAGCCAAGAGATGACGTGGGATACGCAGTATTTT. Amino acids: CASSQEMTWDTQYF.

V is TRBV2 and J is TRBJ1-1, with 10 bases matching TRBD1. In germline, CDR1 is SNHLY, CDR2 FYNNEI. Trimming at V came to 6 bases and at J to 4 bases, leaving 2 bases not matched to a gene. CDR3 length equals 13 residues. CDR3 nucleotide sequence: TGTGCCAGCAGCCGGGACAGGGGCACTGAAGCTTTCTTT. This gives the protein CASSRDRGTEAFF.

J is TRBJ2-7 and V is TRBV10-3; D call uncertain. The CDR3 covers 14 residues. In germline, CDR1 is ENHRY, CDR2 SYGVKD. The germline V and J ends were trimmed by 3 bases and 7 bases, with 16 bases remaining between them. The CDR3 coding sequence is TGTGCCATCAGTGAAGTAGCACTAATAGGGGAGCAGTACTTC. It translates to CAISEVALIGEQYF.

This chain links TRBV16 with TRBJ1-6; 11 bases match TRBD1. This CDR3 has 16 residues. The germline CDR1 and CDR2 sequences are KGHSY and FQNENV. V was clipped by 4 bases and J by 9 bases; unmatched bases: 8. Here the CDR3 reads CASSPLGQGESSPLHF. The CDR3 DNA reads TGTGCCAGCAGCCCGCTGGGACAGGGGGAAAGTTCACCCCTCCACTTT.

This chain joins TRBV29-1 and TRBJ1-5, with a weak D call TRBD1 (6 bases). Per germline, CDR1 SQVTM and CDR2 ANQGSEA. The V end was cut by 3 bases, the J end by 3 bases, with 9 bases between. CDR3 length: 13 amino acids. The CDR3 DNA reads as TGCAGCGTTGAGGGGGGCCCCAATCAGCCCCAGCATTTT. It specifies CSVEGGPNQPQHF.

J is TRBJ1-2 and V is TRBV28, with D maybe TRBD1 (5 bases). The CDR3 totals 14 residues. Germline V gene data show CDR1 as MDHEN and CDR2 as SYDVKM. V lost 8 bases and J lost 6, with 19 bases in between. The CDR3 loop reads CASLLEGRADGYTF. The DNA for the CDR3 is TGTGCCAGCTTACTGGAGGGGAGGGCAGATGGCTACACCTTC.

The DNA for the CDR3 is TGCGCCAGCAGCCACGGACTAGCGGGGACCACAGATACGCAGTATTTT. Protein product: CASSHGLAGTTDTQYF. This rearrangement joins TRBV5-1 to TRBJ2-3; 12 positions agree with TRBD2. Germline loops: CDR1 SGHRS, CDR2 YFSETQ. With 4 bases clipped from V and 2 bases from J, the junction kept 5 bases outside the gene matches. The CDR3 has 16 residues.

The rearrangement uses TRBV28 and TRBJ1-2, with D perhaps matching TRBD1 (5 bases). With 7 bases removed from V and 4 bases from J, the gap between germline ends came to 16 bases. CDR1 is MDHEN and CDR2 is SYDVKM in the germline V gene. The CDR3 is 14 amino acids. In DNA form, the CDR3 reads TGTGCCAGCACCATCGGGGGGGGGATCTATGGCTACACCTTC. Its protein is CASTIGGGIYGYTF.

The CDR3 loop is CASSIQGGAPTYEQYF. The CDR3 bases are TGTGCCAGCAGTATACAGGGAGGAGCCCCTACTTACGAGCAGTACTTC. V usage is TRBV27 and J usage is TRBJ2-7; D could derive from TRBD1 or TRBD2 (6 bases each). The CDR3 consists of 16 residues. V was pared by 5 bases and J by 4 bases, with 21 bases between. The germline gives CDR1 MNHEY, CDR2 SMNVEV (reference sequence).

V is TRBV2 and J is TRBJ2-3; no definite D call. Germline assignment: CDR1 SNHLY and CDR2 FYNNEI. Trimming shortened V by 2 bases and J by 2 bases, and 5 bases separated the two germline ends. CDR3 length equals 13 residues. The CDR3 region is CASSEFDTDTQYF. The CDR3 DNA reads as TGTGCCAGCAGTGAATTTGACACAGATACGCAGTATTTT. The entire variable domain, with the rest obtained from reference TRBV2 and TRBJ2-3, is as follows: EPEVTQTPSHQVTQMGQEVILRCVPISNHLYFYWYRQILGQKVEFLVSFYNNEISEKSEIFDDQFSVERPDGSNFTLKIRSTKLEDSAMYFCASSEFDTDTQYFGPGTRLTVL.

This chain links TRBV4-3 with TRBJ1-5; unclear D gene. CDR3 length equals 13 residues. V lost 5 bases to trimming and J lost 7 bases, with 12 bases between them. Germline CDR1 LGHNA, CDR2 YSLEER. The CDR3 region has the DNA TGCGCCAGCAGCGTAGGGTTGGACCAGCCCCAGCATTTT. Residues: CASSVGLDQPQHF.

CDR3 coding DNA: TGTGCCAGCATCCGACTAGCGGGGGGTGGAGATACGCAGTATTTT. This encodes CASIRLAGGGDTQYF. The chain uses TRBV7-2 and TRBJ2-3, with 13 positions matching TRBD2. J was trimmed by 5 bases and V by 7 bases; bases with no gene match: 6. This CDR3 is built from 15 residues. Germline lookup yields CDR1 SGHTA and CDR2 FQGNSA.

The chain employs TRBV29-1 and TRBJ2-3; no definite D call. V lost 6 bases to trimming and J lost 5 bases, with 12 bases between them. Germline-derived CDR1 and CDR2 are SQVTM and ANQGSEA. This CDR3 is built from 12 residues. CDR3 DNA: TGCAGCGTGATCTTAAAGGGAGATACGCAGTATTTT. It is translated as CSVILKGDTQYF.

J is TRBJ2-2 and V is TRBV12-3 or TRBV12-4, with 8 bases that match TRBD1. V shed 10 bases, J shed 1 base, and the junction held 5 bases outside the gene matches. The CDR3 is 14 amino acids. In DNA, the CDR3 is TGTGCCACAGGACAGGGAGGGAACACCGGGGAGCTGTTTTTT. It translates to CATGQGGNTGELFF.

The chain links TRBV5-4 to TRBJ2-6; the match to TRBD1 covers 7 bases. V dropped 2 bases and J dropped 6; count of bases not matched to a gene: 8. Germline CDR1 is SGHNT and CDR2 is YYREEE (reference sequence). CDR3 size: 16 residues. The CDR3 sequence is CASSFEAGTAANVLTF. The CDR3, as DNA: TGTGCCAGCAGCTTCGAGGCCGGGACAGCGGCCAACGTCCTGACTTTC.

The genes are TRBV20-1 and TRBJ2-3; TRBD2 agrees at 13 bases. The CDR3 extends over 15 amino acids. Germline values: CDR1 DFQATT, CDR2 SNEGSKA (reference sequence). The V segment lost 6 bases and the J segment 0 bases; nucleotides outside the gene matches: 3. The DNA for the CDR3 is TGCAGTGCCCGGACTAGCGGGGGAAGCACAGATACGCAGTATTTT. It specifies CSARTSGGSTDTQYF.

This clonotype was recorded only once. The V call is TRBV19, the J call TRBJ1-3; 9 bases agree with TRBD1. The CDR3 covers 17 residues. The germline V gene has CDR1 LNHDA and CDR2 SQIVND (reference sequence). Trimming removed 5 bases from V and 0 bases from J; junction bases left unmatched: 8. The CDR3 protein is CASSLRTGANSGNTIYF. The CDR3 DNA reads TGTGCCAGTAGTCTTCGGACAGGGGCAAACTCTGGAAACACCATATATTTT.